The sequence of this TCR beta chain was determined in a study of blood T cell repertoires in COVID-19. Study background: Donors in the United States, Italy and Spain gave samples during acute or convalescent COVID-19. T cells, B-cell-depleted T cells, or PBMCs provided the cDNA or gDNA that served as material.

Germline CDR1 is SNHLY and CDR2 is FYNNEI. The CDR3 consists of 13 residues. V dropped 4 bases and J dropped 2 bases, with 8 bases sitting between them. The authors' processing: The assay estimated nucleated cells by amplifying reference gene primers. Profiling relied on immunoSEQ multiplex PCR, and the TCRdb table lists in-frame clones only, not all of them. That table is the source of V, J and clone size, and D and trimming were worked out from the DNA. The repertoire consists of roughly 180,000 clones, with 85% to 95% occurring once and the leading ten covering 0.76%. Enrollment of patients from Seattle took place during active infection, with longitudinal follow-up.

What was sequenced was peripheral blood. The chain has TRBV2 and TRBJ1-1, with D unclear. This TCR was sampled from a man between 25 and 39 years old with COVID-19, enrolled during active disease. CDR3: CASSGVPNTEAFF. CDR3 nucleotides: TGTGCCAGCAGTGGAGTCCCTAACACTGAAGCTTTCTTT.